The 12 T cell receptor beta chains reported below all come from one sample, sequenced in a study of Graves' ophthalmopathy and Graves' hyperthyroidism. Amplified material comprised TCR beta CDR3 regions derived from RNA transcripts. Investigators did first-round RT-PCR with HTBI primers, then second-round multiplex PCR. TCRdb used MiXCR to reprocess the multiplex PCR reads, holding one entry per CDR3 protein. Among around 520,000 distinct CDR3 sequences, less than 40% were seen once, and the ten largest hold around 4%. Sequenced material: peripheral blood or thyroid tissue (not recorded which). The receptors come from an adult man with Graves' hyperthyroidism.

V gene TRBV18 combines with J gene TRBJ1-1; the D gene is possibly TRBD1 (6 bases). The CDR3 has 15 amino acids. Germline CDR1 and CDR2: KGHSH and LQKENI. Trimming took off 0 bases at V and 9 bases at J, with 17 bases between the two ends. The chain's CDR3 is CASSPPGGQWIQAFF. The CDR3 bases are TGTGCCAGCTCACCACCGGGGGGCCAGTGGATACAAGCTTTCTTT. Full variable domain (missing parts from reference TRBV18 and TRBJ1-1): NAGVMQNPRHLVRRRGQEARLRCSPMKGHSHVYWYRQLPEEGLKFMVYLQKENIIDESGMPKERFSAEFPKEGPSILRIQQVVRGDSAAYFCASSPPGGQWIQAFFGQGTRLTVV.

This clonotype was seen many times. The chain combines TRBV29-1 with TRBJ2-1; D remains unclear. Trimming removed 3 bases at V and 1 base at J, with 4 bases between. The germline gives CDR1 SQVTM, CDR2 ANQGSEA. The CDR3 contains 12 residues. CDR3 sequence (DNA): TGCAGCGTTGATCGGTCCTACAATGAGCAGTTCTTC. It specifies CSVDRSYNEQFF.

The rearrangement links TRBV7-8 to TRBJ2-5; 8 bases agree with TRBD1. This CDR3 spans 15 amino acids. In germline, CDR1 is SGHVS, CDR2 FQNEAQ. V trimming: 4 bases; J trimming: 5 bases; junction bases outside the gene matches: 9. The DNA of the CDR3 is TGTGCCAGCAGCTCCACAGGGGGAGGCGTGGAGACCCAGTACTTC. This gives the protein CASSSTGGGVETQYF.

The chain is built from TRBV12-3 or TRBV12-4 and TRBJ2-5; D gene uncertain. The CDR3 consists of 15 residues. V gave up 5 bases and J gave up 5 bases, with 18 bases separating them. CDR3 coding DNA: TGTGCCAGCAGTCCTTCGCGTGGGTCGCGGGAGACCCAGTACTTC. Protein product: CASSPSRGSRETQYF.

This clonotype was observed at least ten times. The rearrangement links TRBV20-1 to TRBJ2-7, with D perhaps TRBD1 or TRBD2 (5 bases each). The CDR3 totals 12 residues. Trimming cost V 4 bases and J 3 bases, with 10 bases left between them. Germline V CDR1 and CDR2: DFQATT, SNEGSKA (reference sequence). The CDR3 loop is CSATQGVYEQYF. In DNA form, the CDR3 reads TGCAGTGCTACCCAGGGAGTCTACGAGCAGTACTTC.

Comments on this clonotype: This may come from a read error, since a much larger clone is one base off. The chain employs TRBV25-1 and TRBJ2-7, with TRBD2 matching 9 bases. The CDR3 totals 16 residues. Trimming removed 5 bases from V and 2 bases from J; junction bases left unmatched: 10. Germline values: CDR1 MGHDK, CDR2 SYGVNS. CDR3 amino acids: CASSMRGGRVAYEQYF. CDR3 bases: TGTGCCAGCAGTATGCGGGGCGGGAGGGTTGCCTACGAGCAGTACTTC.

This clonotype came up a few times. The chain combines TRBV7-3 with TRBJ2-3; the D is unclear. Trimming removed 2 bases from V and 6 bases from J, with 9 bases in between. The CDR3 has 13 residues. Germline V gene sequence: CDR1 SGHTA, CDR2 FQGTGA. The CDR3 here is CASSLEGWDTQYF. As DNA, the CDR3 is TGTGCCAGCAGCTTAGAAGGGTGGGATACGCAGTATTTT. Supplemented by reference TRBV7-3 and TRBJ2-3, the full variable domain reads GAGVSQTPSNKVTEKGKYVELRCDPISGHTALYWYRQSLGQGPEFLIYFQGTGAADDSGLPNDRFFAVRPEGSVSTLKIQRTERGDSAVYLCASSLEGWDTQYFGPGTRLTVL.

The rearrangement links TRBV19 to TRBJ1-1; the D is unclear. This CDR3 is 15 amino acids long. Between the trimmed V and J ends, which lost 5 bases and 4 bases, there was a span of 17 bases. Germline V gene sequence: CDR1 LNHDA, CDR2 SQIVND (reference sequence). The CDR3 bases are TGTGCCAGTAGTCCCCTGGACGCGTCCGGCACTGAAGCTTTCTTT. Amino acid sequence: CASSPLDASGTEAFF. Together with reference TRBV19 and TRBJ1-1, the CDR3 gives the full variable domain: DGGITQSPKYLFRKEGQNVTLSCEQNLNHDAMYWYRQDPGQGLRLIYYSQIVNDFQKGDIAEGYSVSREKKESFPLTVTSAQKNPTAFYLCASSPLDASGTEAFFGQGTRLTVV.

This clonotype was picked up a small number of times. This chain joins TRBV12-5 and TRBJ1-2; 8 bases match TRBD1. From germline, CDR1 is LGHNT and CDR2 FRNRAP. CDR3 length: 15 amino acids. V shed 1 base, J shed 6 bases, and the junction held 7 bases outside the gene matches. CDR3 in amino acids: CASGLDRGQVNGYTF. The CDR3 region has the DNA TGTGCTAGTGGTTTGGACCGGGGACAGGTGAATGGCTACACCTTC.

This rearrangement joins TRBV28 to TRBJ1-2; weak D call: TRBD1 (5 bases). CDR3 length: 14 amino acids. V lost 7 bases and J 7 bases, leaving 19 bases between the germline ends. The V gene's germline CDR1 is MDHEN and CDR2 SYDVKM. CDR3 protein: CASKPGDGVLGYTF. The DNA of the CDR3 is TGTGCCAGCAAGCCGGGGGACGGGGTTCTTGGCTACACCTTC.

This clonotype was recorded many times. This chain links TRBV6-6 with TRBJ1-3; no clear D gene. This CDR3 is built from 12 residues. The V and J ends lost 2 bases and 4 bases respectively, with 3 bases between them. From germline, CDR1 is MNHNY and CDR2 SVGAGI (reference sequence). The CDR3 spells CASSYTGNTIYF. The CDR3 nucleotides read TGTGCCAGCAGTTACACCGGAAACACCATATATTTT.

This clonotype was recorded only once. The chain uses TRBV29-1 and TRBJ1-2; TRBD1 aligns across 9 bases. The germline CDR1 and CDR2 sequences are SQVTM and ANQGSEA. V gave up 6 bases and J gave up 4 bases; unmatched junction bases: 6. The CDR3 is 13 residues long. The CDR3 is CSVETGGTYGYTF. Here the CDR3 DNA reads TGCAGCGTAGAGACAGGGGGTACCTATGGCTACACCTTC.